These 21 T cell receptor beta chains came from one sample sequenced in a study of control samples from healthy donors and cancer patients. The data were produced by immunoSEQ multiplex PCR, yet TCRdb's version contains in-frame clones alone and is incomplete. The repertoire has approximately 81,000 clones, 85% to 95% of them found once; the top ten carry approximately 4.8%. Sequenced: blood. The origin of the receptors is a woman aged 18 to 35 in good health.

V usage is TRBV7-9 and J usage is TRBJ1-1; 7 nucleotides line up with TRBD1. V gave up 4 bases and J gave up 2 bases; unmatched junction bases: 7. CDR1 and CDR2 (germline): SEHNR, FQNEAQ (reference sequence). The CDR3 length is 15 residues. The CDR3 here is CASSSYRGSNTEAFF. In DNA, the CDR3 is TGTGCCAGCAGCTCGTACAGGGGATCAAACACTGAAGCTTTCTTT.

The V gene is TRBV24-1, the J gene TRBJ1-2; D unclear. CDR3 length equals 12 residues. Germline V CDR1 and CDR2: KGHDR, SFDVKD. V gave up 1 base and J gave up 7 bases, with 6 bases separating them. Here the CDR3 DNA reads TGTGCCACCAGTGATTTCCCCGGTGGCTACACCTTC. Residues: CATSDFPGGYTF.

The chain uses TRBV5-1 and TRBJ1-2, with 9 bases lining up with TRBD1. The germline CDR1 and CDR2 sequences are SGHRS and YFSETQ. The trim removed 6 bases at V and 8 bases at J, leaving 17 bases unmatched. The CDR3 extends over 16 amino acids. The CDR3 loop reads CASTRDRDNILVGYTF. The CDR3 nucleotides read TGCGCCAGCACACGGGACAGGGACAATATTCTCGTCGGCTACACCTTC.

The chain uses TRBV21-1 and TRBJ1-4; the table gives TRBD1 as D, unverified against the DNA. TRBV21-1 is described as a pseudogene. The CDR3 sequence is 14 residues long. The CDR3 is CASSNYRGDEKLFF. The CDR3 DNA sequence: TGTGCCAGCAGCAATTACAGGGGGGATGAAAAACTGTTTTTT.

The CDR3 loop is CARSLVPRNTEAFF. The CDR3 DNA sequence: TGTGCCAGAAGCTTGGTTCCGAGGAACACTGAAGCTTTCTTT. This chain uses TRBV5-3 with TRBJ1-1, with D hard to call. TRBV5-3 is recorded as an ORF, its role being uncertain. V was clipped by 0 bases and J by 1 base, with 7 bases between them. The CDR3 sequence is 14 residues long.

This clone was detected only once. V is TRBV2 and J is TRBJ1-2; D possibly corresponds to TRBD1 (6 bases). The CDR3 spans 13 residues. The germline gives CDR1 SNHLY, CDR2 FYNNEI. Between the trimmed V and J ends, which lost 5 bases and 3 bases, there was a span of 10 bases. The CDR3: CASSKKGDYGYTF. CDR3 nucleotides: TGTGCCAGCAGTAAGAAGGGGGACTATGGCTACACCTTC.

CDR3 sequence: CASSLGIAGGPTNEQFF. The CDR3 nucleotides are TGTGCCAGCAGCTTGGGGATAGCGGGAGGCCCAACCAATGAGCAGTTCTTC. This chain connects TRBV5-4 to TRBJ2-1; 10 bases map to TRBD2. Looked up from germline, CDR1 is SGHNT and CDR2 is YYREEE (reference sequence). The CDR3 consists of 17 residues. J was trimmed by 6 bases and V by 0 bases; bases with no gene match: 9.

This clone came up a few times. The rearrangement joins TRBV6-1 to TRBJ1-2, with unresolved D. The germline gives CDR1 MNHNS, CDR2 SASEGT. CDR3 length: 16 residues. V shed 2 bases and J shed 0 bases, with 13 bases lying between them. The CDR3 nucleotides are TGTGCCAGCAGTGAATATCATCCCACTCCTAACTATGGCTACACCTTC. Amino acids: CASSEYHPTPNYGYTF.

This clone was counted only a few times. The V gene is TRBV27, the J gene TRBJ1-1; maybe TRBD1 (6 bases). The CDR3 covers 14 residues. V was shortened by 6 bases and J by 2 bases, with 13 bases between the two germline ends. Per germline, CDR1 MNHEY and CDR2 SMNVEV (reference sequence). The CDR3 region is CASSKEGGNTEAFF. The CDR3 region has the DNA TGTGCCAGCAGCAAGGAAGGGGGTAACACTGAAGCTTTCTTT.

The count of this clone is one. V and J are TRBV5-6 and TRBJ2-5; the D gene is possibly TRBD1 (5 bases). The CDR3 loop spans 15 amino acids. Germline CDR1 is SGHDT and CDR2 is YYEEEE. V lost 4 bases to trimming and J lost 3 bases, with 16 bases between them. The CDR3 spells CASSPNWGTEETQYF. The DNA for the CDR3 is TGTGCCAGCAGCCCCAATTGGGGCACAGAAGAGACCCAGTACTTC.

V and J are TRBV7-8 and TRBJ2-7; TRBD2 agrees at 7 bases. Germline CDR1 reads SGHVS; CDR2 reads FQNEAQ. Unmatched junction bases numbered 5, after V lost 3 bases and J lost 0 bases. The CDR3 extends over 15 amino acids. Here the CDR3 DNA reads TGTGCCAGCAGCTTGTCGGGACTACTCTCCTACGAGCAGTACTTC. Protein sequence: CASSLSGLLSYEQYF.

This chain connects TRBV5-4 to TRBJ2-1; TRBD1 matches at 10 bases. This CDR3 comprises 18 residues. The germline V gene has CDR1 SGHNT and CDR2 YYREEE (reference sequence). The junction had 10 bases not matched to a gene; V was cut back by 4 bases and J by 0 bases. The CDR3: CASSRDRGSGSSYNEQFF. The CDR3 DNA is TGTGCCAGCAGCCGGGACAGGGGAAGCGGATCCTCCTACAATGAGCAGTTCTTC.

This sequence joins TRBV27 and TRBJ1-5; unclear D gene. CDR1 and CDR2 (germline): MNHEY, SMNVEV (reference sequence). Between the trimmed V and J ends, which lost 5 bases and 7 bases, there was a span of 18 bases. This CDR3 spans 15 amino acids. CDR3 residues: CASSLTVDPLQPQHF. CDR3 nucleotides: TGTGCCAGCAGTCTCACCGTGGACCCGTTACAGCCCCAGCATTTT.

The rearrangement links TRBV5-4 to TRBJ1-4, with D perhaps TRBD1 (5 bases). CDR3 length: 15 amino acids. With 4 bases removed from V and 3 bases from J, the gap between germline ends came to 13 bases. Germline loops: CDR1 SGHNT, CDR2 YYREEE (reference sequence). CDR3: CASSLRTGPNEKLFF. In nucleotides, the CDR3 is TGTGCCAGCAGCCTTAGGACGGGACCTAATGAAAAACTGTTTTTT.

This rearrangement joins TRBV9 to TRBJ2-7; tentatively, D is TRBD1 or TRBD2 (5 bases each). Trimming took 0 bases from V and 1 from J, leaving 20 bases between them. Germline values: CDR1 SGDLS, CDR2 YYNGEE. The CDR3 extends over 18 amino acids. The CDR3 spells CASSVALGGPGSSYEQYF. The CDR3 bases are TGTGCCAGCAGCGTAGCTCTTGGGGGACCGGGGTCGTCCTACGAGCAGTACTTC.

This chain connects TRBV27 to TRBJ1-6; D remains ambiguous. Germline CDR1 reads MNHEY; CDR2 reads SMNVEV (reference sequence). The V gene lost 6 bases and the J gene lost 9 bases, with 18 bases spanning the gap. This CDR3 comprises 15 residues. The DNA of the CDR3 is TGTGCCAGCAGGGAGGCGGACCGTTGGGGTTCACCCCTCCACTTT. Its protein is CASREADRWGSPLHF.

The chain couples TRBV6-6 to TRBJ1-1, with a possible D match to TRBD1 (5 bases). Trimming cost V 7 bases and J 4 bases, with 13 bases left between them. The CDR3 contains 13 residues. Per the germline V gene, CDR1 is MNHNY and CDR2 is SVGAGI (reference sequence). The CDR3 DNA reads as TGTGCCAGCACCCTTTGGGGGGGCACTGAAGCTTTCTTT. It yields the protein CASTLWGGTEAFF.

V gene TRBV2 combines with J gene TRBJ1-5, with unresolved D. This CDR3 spans 13 amino acids. V lost 2 bases to trimming and J lost 3 bases, with 5 bases between them. The germline V gene encodes CDR1 SNHLY and CDR2 FYNNEI. The CDR3 DNA follows: TGTGCCAGCAGTGAACAGCCCAATCAGCCCCAGCATTTT. Its translation: CASSEQPNQPQHF.

The chain couples TRBV6-6 to TRBJ1-1; TRBD1 matches 7 bases. CDR1 is MNHNY and CDR2 is SVGAGI in the germline V gene (reference sequence). Trimming at V came to 1 base and at J to 9 bases, leaving 5 bases not matched to a gene. The CDR3 covers 13 residues. CDR3 sequence (DNA): TGTGCCAGCAGTTACTTAACAGGGGAGAAAGCTTTCTTT. Translating it yields CASSYLTGEKAFF.

V usage is TRBV19 and J usage is TRBJ1-6, with D maybe TRBD1 (5 bases). CDR3 size: 12 residues. Trimming shortened V by 3 bases and J by 8 bases, and 5 bases separated the two germline ends. Germline V gene lookup returns CDR1 LNHDA and CDR2 SQIVND (reference sequence). CDR3 in DNA: TGTGCCAGTAGTATGGGGGATTCACCCCTCCACTTT. The encoded protein is CASSMGDSPLHF.

V is TRBV2 and J is TRBJ1-1, with 7 bases matching TRBD1. V shed 6 bases and J 1 base; nucleotides not matched to a gene: 2. Germline CDR1 reads SNHLY; CDR2 reads FYNNEI. This CDR3 spans 13 amino acids. DNA for the CDR3: TGTGCCAGCAGAAGACAGGGGAACACTGAAGCTTTCTTT. As protein: CASRRQGNTEAFF.